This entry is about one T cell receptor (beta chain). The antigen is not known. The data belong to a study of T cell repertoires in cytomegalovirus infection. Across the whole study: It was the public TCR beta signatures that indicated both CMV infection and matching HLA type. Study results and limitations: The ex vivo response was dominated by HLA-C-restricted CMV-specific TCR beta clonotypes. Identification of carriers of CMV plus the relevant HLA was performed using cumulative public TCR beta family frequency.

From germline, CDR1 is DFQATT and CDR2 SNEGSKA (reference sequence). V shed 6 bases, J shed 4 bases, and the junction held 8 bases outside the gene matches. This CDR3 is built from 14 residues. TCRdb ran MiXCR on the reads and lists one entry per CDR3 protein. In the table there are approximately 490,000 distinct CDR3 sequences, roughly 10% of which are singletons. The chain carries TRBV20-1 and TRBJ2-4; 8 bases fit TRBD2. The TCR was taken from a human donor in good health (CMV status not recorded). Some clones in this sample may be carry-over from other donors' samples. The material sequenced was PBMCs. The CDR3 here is CSAREGTEKNIQYF. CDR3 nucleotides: TGCAGTGCCCGGGAGGGGACGGAAAAAAACATTCAGTACTTC.